The 31 T cell receptor beta chains reported below all come from one sample, sequenced in a study of T cell responses to AZD1222 COVID-19 vaccine. Data came from immunoSEQ multiplex PCR; TCRdb stores just in-frame clones and leaves some out. In the table there are 75,000 to 90,000 clones, around 86% of which are singletons. The starting material was peripheral blood, obtained on day 0 of AZD1222 vaccination. Every receptor here comes from an adult in good health.

The V call is TRBV5-1, the J call TRBJ2-5; the match to TRBD1 covers 7 bases. Looked up from germline, CDR1 is SGHRS and CDR2 is YFSETQ. The CDR3 length is 11 residues. J gave up 13 bases and V 4 bases, and 7 bases lay outside the gene matches. CDR3 region: CASSPGQAVYF. CDR3 in DNA: TGCGCCAGCAGCCCAGGACAGGCGGTGTACTTC.

This sequence joins TRBV5-1 and TRBJ1-1; D is unresolved. This CDR3 contains 16 residues. Germline assignment: CDR1 SGHRS and CDR2 YFSETQ. Trimming removed 0 bases from V and 1 base from J, with 13 bases in between. The CDR3 sequence is CASSLAIRGSNTEAFF. The CDR3, as DNA: TGCGCCAGCAGCTTGGCCATAAGAGGGTCGAACACTGAAGCTTTCTTT.

The chain has TRBV19 and TRBJ2-5; 8 positions match TRBD1. Trimming cost V 3 bases and J 4 bases; bases outside gene matches: 4. The CDR3 runs to 14 residues. Germline values: CDR1 LNHDA, CDR2 SQIVND (reference sequence). The CDR3 DNA follows: TGTGCCAGTAGTATGGGACAGGACCGAGAGACCCAGTACTTC. Protein product: CASSMGQDRETQYF.

The CDR3 here is CASGSLRGAYEQYF. The CDR3 DNA reads TGTGCCAGCGGTAGCTTGCGGGGGGCGTACGAGCAGTACTTC. This chain joins TRBV11-2 and TRBJ2-7, with 8 bases lining up with TRBD2. The junction had 10 bases not matched to a gene; V was cut back by 8 bases and J by 4 bases. Germline assignment: CDR1 SGHAT and CDR2 FQNNGV. The length of the CDR3 is 14 residues.

The chain carries TRBV27 and TRBJ2-7; perhaps TRBD1 as D (6 bases). Germline V CDR1 and CDR2: MNHEY, SMNVEV (reference sequence). V shed 5 bases and J shed 2 bases, with 13 bases lying between them. CDR3 size: 14 residues. The CDR3 nucleotides are TGTGCCAGCAGTGCCCGTCAGGGGCCCTACGAGCAGTACTTC. This translates into CASSARQGPYEQYF.

The chain's CDR3 is CASSKNPFAGDLVDEQYF. The CDR3 DNA is TGTGCCAGTAGTAAAAACCCCTTCGCGGGAGATCTAGTAGACGAGCAGTACTTC. The chain couples TRBV19 to TRBJ2-7; 7 bases align to TRBD2. Germline-derived CDR1 and CDR2 are LNHDA and SQIVND (reference sequence). Germline trimming cut 4 bases from V and 5 bases from J; bases unmatched to any gene: 20. CDR3 length: 18 residues.

The J gene is TRBJ2-2, the V gene TRBV5-6; 7 bases align to TRBD1. CDR3 size: 15 residues. From germline, CDR1 is SGHDT and CDR2 YYEEEE. V dropped 6 bases and J dropped 6; count of bases not matched to a gene: 11. CDR3 loop: CASMIQGMMPGELFF. The CDR3 region has the DNA TGTGCCAGCATGATACAGGGGATGATGCCCGGGGAGCTGTTTTTT.

The rearrangement joins TRBV29-1 to TRBJ1-2; no definite D call. Germline V gene sequence: CDR1 SQVTM, CDR2 ANQGSEA. CDR3 size: 13 residues. Trimming removed 1 base at V and 4 bases at J, with 10 bases between. CDR3 residues: CSVEGRIGYGYTF. The CDR3, as DNA: TGCAGCGTTGAAGGGAGGATTGGCTATGGCTACACCTTC.

The chain is built from TRBV29-1 and TRBJ2-1, with 8 bases fitting TRBD1. CDR1 and CDR2 (germline): SQVTM, ANQGSEA. J gave up 1 base and V 7 bases, and 9 bases lay outside the gene matches. This CDR3 spans 15 amino acids. The CDR3 loop reads CSAAHDRGSYNEQFF. The CDR3 nucleotides read TGCAGCGCCGCGCATGACAGGGGTTCCTACAATGAGCAGTTCTTC.

This clone was counted between two and nine times. This chain connects TRBV28 to TRBJ1-4; D is possibly TRBD1 (5 bases). Germline CDR1 is MDHEN and CDR2 is SYDVKM. Trimming pared 6 bases from V and 5 bases from J, leaving 13 bases between. The CDR3 has 14 residues. The CDR3, as DNA: TGTGCCAGCAGCCCTCATGACAGAAATGAAAAACTGTTTTTT. Its protein is CASSPHDRNEKLFF.

V is TRBV5-1 and J is TRBJ2-7; 12 positions match TRBD2. CDR1 is SGHRS and CDR2 is YFSETQ in the germline V gene. V shed 0 bases, J shed 5 bases, and the junction held 3 bases outside the gene matches. CDR3 length: 15 residues. The chain's CDR3 is CASSLGLAGANEQYF. CDR3 DNA: TGCGCCAGCAGCTTGGGACTAGCGGGAGCCAACGAGCAGTACTTC.

The chain carries TRBV27 and TRBJ2-1, with D hard to call. Per germline, CDR1 MNHEY and CDR2 SMNVEV (reference sequence). V lost 3 bases and J lost 7, with 10 bases in between. The CDR3 has 13 amino acids. This CDR3 is CASSFSPANEQFF. The CDR3 region has the DNA TGTGCCAGCAGTTTCAGCCCAGCGAATGAGCAGTTCTTC.

The V gene is TRBV28, the J gene TRBJ1-2; possibly TRBD1 for D (6 bases). This CDR3 is built from 16 residues. Germline V gene lookup returns CDR1 MDHEN and CDR2 SYDVKM. With 4 bases removed from V and 8 bases from J, the gap between germline ends came to 23 bases. CDR3 loop: CASSSLWLTGTLGYTF. The CDR3 coding sequence is TGTGCCAGCAGTTCCCTGTGGTTGACAGGAACTTTAGGCTACACCTTC.

The V gene is TRBV6-1, the J gene TRBJ2-5, with TRBD2 matching 10 bases. This CDR3 has 15 residues. The germline gives CDR1 MNHNS, CDR2 SASEGT. Trimming took 2 bases from V and 4 from J; bases not matched to a gene: 4. CDR3 sequence: CASSEKAGGPETQYF. The CDR3 DNA follows: TGTGCCAGCAGTGAAAAAGCGGGGGGGCCAGAGACCCAGTACTTC.

V is TRBV4-2 and J is TRBJ1-1; D uncertain. Trimming removed 1 base at V and 1 base at J, with 1 base between. Germline CDR1 reads LGHNA; CDR2 reads YNFKEQ. The CDR3 has 12 amino acids. CDR3 DNA sequence: TGTGCCAGCAGCCAAGCGAACACTGAAGCTTTCTTT. Its translation: CASSQANTEAFF.

This clone was detected a few times. The CDR3 sequence is CASSFVTGELFF. In DNA, the CDR3 is TGCGCCAGCAGCTTCGTCACCGGGGAGCTGTTTTTT. The chain couples TRBV5-1 to TRBJ2-2; D call uncertain. CDR3 length: 12 residues. Trimming removed 2 bases from V and 4 bases from J, with 3 bases in between. Germline lookup yields CDR1 SGHRS and CDR2 YFSETQ.

The CDR3 region is CSASSQEGDYEQYF. The CDR3 nucleotides read TGCAGTGCTAGTTCACAGGAGGGGGACTACGAGCAGTACTTC. The chain employs TRBV20-1 and TRBJ2-7; the D call may be TRBD1 or TRBD2 (6 bases each). The germline V gene has CDR1 DFQATT and CDR2 SNEGSKA (reference sequence). The length of the CDR3 is 14 residues. The V and J ends lost 3 bases and 3 bases respectively, with 15 bases between them.

V gene TRBV7-2 combines with J gene TRBJ1-6, with a weak D call TRBD1 (6 bases). The germline V gene has CDR1 SGHTA and CDR2 FQGNSA. Trimming took off 5 bases at V and 10 bases at J, with 12 bases between the two ends. The CDR3 consists of 13 residues. CDR3 bases: TGTGCCAGCAGCGGACACAGGGAATCACCCCTCCACTTT. It yields the protein CASSGHRESPLHF.

This clone was picked up one time. The gene calls are TRBV5-1 and TRBJ2-1, with 8 bases fitting TRBD2. The CDR3 is 15 residues long. CDR1 and CDR2 from the germline V gene are SGHRS and YFSETQ. V lost 3 bases to trimming and J lost 2 bases; unmatched junction nucleotides: 4. DNA for the CDR3: TGCGCCAGCAGCTCACTAGCGGTGGCCTACAATGAGCAGTTCTTC. Translated: CASSSLAVAYNEQFF.

The V and J genes are TRBV4-3 and TRBJ1-3; 7 nucleotides line up with TRBD1. V lost 1 base and J lost 2; bases outside the gene matches: 5. The CDR3 consists of 16 residues. CDR1 LGHNA and CDR2 YSLEER come from the germline V gene. The chain's CDR3 is CASSQVSGGTGNTIYF. The CDR3 DNA sequence: TGCGCCAGCAGCCAAGTTTCAGGGGGGACTGGAAACACCATATATTTT.

The chain's CDR3 is CASSQGPAGGNIQYF. DNA of the CDR3: TGCGCCAGCAGCCAAGGTCCAGCGGGGGGAAACATTCAGTACTTC. This chain joins TRBV4-3 and TRBJ2-4; 9 positions agree with TRBD2. This CDR3 has 15 amino acids. Unmatched junction bases numbered 4, after V lost 1 base and J lost 6 bases. Germline CDR1 and CDR2: LGHNA and YSLEER.

This rearrangement joins TRBV5-6 to TRBJ1-3, with unresolved D. V dropped 1 base and J dropped 5 bases, with 4 bases sitting between them. The germline gives CDR1 SGHDT, CDR2 YYEEEE. The CDR3 is made up of 12 amino acids. The CDR3 reads CASSLTRNTIYF. DNA for the CDR3: TGTGCCAGCAGCTTGACCCGAAACACCATATATTTT.

This rearrangement joins TRBV19 to TRBJ1-1, with D perhaps matching TRBD1 (5 bases). In germline, CDR1 is LNHDA, CDR2 SQIVND (reference sequence). The CDR3 loop spans 14 amino acids. Deletions cut 3 bases from V and 6 bases from J, with 14 bases between. Here the CDR3 reads CASSMSRVGSEAFF. CDR3 coding DNA: TGTGCCAGTAGTATGTCCAGGGTAGGGTCTGAAGCTTTCTTT.

J is TRBJ2-1 and V is TRBV29-1, with D perhaps TRBD2 (6 bases). This CDR3 has 14 amino acids. Germline assignment: CDR1 SQVTM and CDR2 ANQGSEA. The V gene lost 2 bases and the J gene lost 7 bases, with 15 bases spanning the gap. Here the CDR3 DNA reads TGCAGCGTTGAAATACAGAAAGGAGGGAATGAGCAGTTCTTC. This translates into CSVEIQKGGNEQFF.

This chain uses TRBV5-6 with TRBJ1-5; TRBD1 is a possible D gene (5 bases). Per germline, CDR1 SGHDT and CDR2 YYEEEE. V was shortened by 0 bases and J by 0 bases, with 10 bases between the two germline ends. The CDR3 runs 16 residues. CDR3 in amino acids: CASSLGQHYSNQPQHF. The CDR3 DNA follows: TGTGCCAGCAGCTTGGGACAGCATTATAGCAATCAGCCCCAGCATTTT.

V and J are TRBV19 and TRBJ1-2, with 8 bases that match TRBD1. This CDR3 contains 17 residues. J lost 4 bases, V lost 4 bases, and 14 bases had no gene match. The V gene's germline CDR1 is LNHDA and CDR2 SQIVND (reference sequence). In nucleotides, the CDR3 is TGTGCCAGTAGTACCAGGGGGCCGGCTCAAGATGTCTATGGCTACACCTTC. It translates to CASSTRGPAQDVYGYTF.

CDR3 nucleotides: TGTGCCAGCAGCCTACAGACTAGCGGCAACAATGAGCAGTTCTTC. This sequence encodes CASSLQTSGNNEQFF. The chain couples TRBV5-6 to TRBJ2-1; 9 nucleotides match TRBD2. Trimming cost V 4 bases and J 5 bases; bases outside gene matches: 7. Germline V gene data show CDR1 as SGHDT and CDR2 as YYEEEE. CDR3 length equals 15 residues. The full variable domain, rest sourced from reference TRBV5-6 and TRBJ2-1, is DAGVTQSPTHLIKTRGQQVTLRCSPKSGHDTVSWYQQALGQGPQFIFQYYEEEERQRGNFPDRFSGHQFPNYSSELNVNALLLGDSALYLCASSLQTSGNNEQFFGPGTRLTVL.

The V gene is TRBV18, the J gene TRBJ2-5; the match to TRBD1 covers 9 bases. Germline CDR1 reads KGHSH; CDR2 reads LQKENI. The CDR3 loop spans 18 amino acids. With 6 bases clipped from V and 5 bases from J, the junction kept 19 bases outside the gene matches. The CDR3: CASSPKMVGQGTRETQYF. The DNA of the CDR3 is TGTGCCAGCTCGCCCAAAATGGTGGGACAGGGCACCCGGGAGACCCAGTACTTC.

This chain joins TRBV12-5 and TRBJ1-5, with 8 bases that match TRBD1. CDR1 LGHNT and CDR2 FRNRAP come from the germline V gene. V shed 4 bases and J 5 bases; nucleotides not matched to a gene: 13. The CDR3 consists of 17 residues. CDR3 nucleotide sequence: TGTGCTAGTGGTTGGTCGGGACAGGTGTCGATTTATCAGCCCCAGCATTTT. This translates into CASGWSGQVSIYQPQHF.

The CDR3 bases are TGCGCCAGCAGCCAAGGGGACGGGCATCAGCCCCAGCATTTT. Translation: CASSQGDGHQPQHF. The chain couples TRBV4-1 to TRBJ1-5; tentative D call: TRBD1 (5 bases). With 1 base removed from V and 5 bases from J, the gap between germline ends came to 9 bases. CDR1 is MGHRA, CDR2 YSYEKL, per germline. CDR3 length equals 14 residues.

The chain joins TRBV6-1 to TRBJ2-7; 9 positions match TRBD2. The junction had 6 bases not matched to a gene; V was cut back by 1 base and J by 5 bases. The CDR3 extends over 15 amino acids. CDR1 MNHNS and CDR2 SASEGT come from the germline V gene. The CDR3 reads CASSEEIAGVDEQYF. Here the CDR3 DNA reads TGTGCCAGCAGTGAAGAAATAGCGGGGGTGGACGAGCAGTACTTC.